The 21 T cell receptor beta chains presented below share a single source sample, sequenced in a study of blood T cell repertoires in COVID-19. Some clones are missing from TCRdb's copy, which holds only in-frame ones; the method was immunoSEQ multiplex PCR. The data contain more than 90,000 clones, around 85% of them singletons. Sequencing was carried out using peripheral blood. The origin of the receptors is a woman in her seventies with active or convalescent COVID-19.

The V gene is TRBV5-5, the J gene TRBJ1-3; D call uncertain. Looked up from germline, CDR1 is SGHKS and CDR2 is YYEKEE (reference sequence). This CDR3 has 14 residues. V lost 0 bases and J 0 bases, leaving 4 bases between the germline ends. CDR3: CASSLGLSGNTIYF. CDR3 DNA sequence: TGTGCCAGCAGCTTGGGTCTCTCTGGAAACACCATATATTTT.

The V call is TRBV5-8, the J call TRBJ1-5, with unresolved D. The CDR3 spans 13 residues. Per germline, CDR1 SGHTS and CDR2 YDEGEE. The V and J ends lost 0 bases and 7 bases respectively, with 8 bases between them. Here the CDR3 reads CASSLGPGQPQHF. The CDR3 DNA reads as TGTGCCAGCAGCTTGGGGCCGGGGCAGCCCCAGCATTTT. Full variable domain (missing parts from reference TRBV5-8 and TRBJ1-5): EAGVTQSPTHLIKTRGQQATLRCSPISGHTSVYWYQQALGLGLQFLLWYDEGEERNRGNFPPRFSGRQFPNYSSELNVNALELEDSALYLCASSLGPGQPQHFGDGTRLSIL.

This chain links TRBV15 with TRBJ1-4; a weak D match, TRBD1 (6 bases). CDR1 and CDR2 (germline): LNHNV, YYDKDF (reference sequence). This CDR3 region has 16 residues. Trimming stripped 4 bases from V and 7 bases from J, with 19 bases between. For the CDR3, the DNA is TGTGCCACCAGCACCGCTAGAGGGGGACGTCGTGAAAAACTGTTTTTT. The encoded protein is CATSTARGGRREKLFF.

There are a few counts of this clone. This chain links TRBV25-1 with TRBJ1-3; the D is unclear. The germline V and J ends were trimmed by 4 bases and 7 bases, with 11 bases remaining between them. Germline V CDR1 and CDR2: MGHDK, SYGVNS. This CDR3 is 13 amino acids long. The CDR3 DNA follows: TGTGCCAGCAGTGCGGGAGTTCCCAACACCATATATTTT. As protein: CASSAGVPNTIYF.

This clone occurred a few times. In DNA, the CDR3 is TGTGCCAGCAGCCAAGGGTCCGCAGGGGAGCAGTACTTC. Translated: CASSQGSAGEQYF. The chain recombines TRBV3-1 (or the pseudogene TRBV3-2) with TRBJ2-7; TRBD1 is a possible D gene (5 bases). Germline loops: CDR1 LGHDT, CDR2 YNNKEL (reference sequence). The ends were cut back, 1 base at V and 7 bases at J, with 11 bases in the middle. The CDR3 is 13 residues long.

The rearrangement uses TRBV4-3 and TRBJ2-3; 8 bases fit TRBD2. In germline, CDR1 is LGHNA, CDR2 YSLEER. The CDR3 loop spans 17 amino acids. V shed 0 bases and J 1 base; nucleotides not matched to a gene: 6. The CDR3 DNA reads TGCGCCAGCAGCCAAGACTTAGGACTAGCTGGCACAGATACGCAGTATTTT. It yields the protein CASSQDLGLAGTDTQYF.

Only one count was recorded for this clone. The chain links TRBV7-2 to TRBJ2-3; TRBD2 aligns across 9 bases. The CDR3 covers 13 residues. V shed 3 bases and J 8 bases; nucleotides not matched to a gene: 3. Germline V gene lookup returns CDR1 SGHTA and CDR2 FQGNSA. This CDR3 reads CASSLGLASTQYF. CDR3 nucleotide sequence: TGTGCCAGCAGCTTGGGACTAGCATCTACGCAGTATTTT.

This clone was found a few times. The gene calls are TRBV28 and TRBJ1-1; 11 bases fit TRBD1. Germline V gene sequence: CDR1 MDHEN, CDR2 SYDVKM. With V trimmed by 6 bases and J by 4 bases, 7 bases remained unmatched. The CDR3 length is 15 residues. DNA for the CDR3: TGTGCCAGCAGGGTTGCCGGGACAGGGGGCACTGAAGCTTTCTTT. Amino acid sequence: CASRVAGTGGTEAFF.

The chain links TRBV7-6 to TRBJ1-5; D not resolved. The CDR3 length is 13 residues. With 2 bases removed from V and 5 bases from J, the gap between germline ends came to 7 bases. The germline V gene has CDR1 SGHVS and CDR2 FNYEAQ. The CDR3: CASSLRRYQPQHF. The CDR3 coding sequence is TGTGCCAGCAGCTTACGGCGGTATCAGCCCCAGCATTTT.

In DNA, the CDR3 is TGTGCCAGCAGCTGGGACAGAGGGGTAAATACGCAGTATTTT. Its protein is CASSWDRGVNTQYF. The chain combines TRBV5-6 with TRBJ2-3; 7 positions agree with TRBD1. The CDR3 runs to 14 residues. Germline CDR1 reads SGHDT; CDR2 reads YYEEEE. Losses at the gene ends were 3 bases for V and 7 bases for J; bases not matched to a gene: 8.

The chain is built from TRBV19 and TRBJ1-2; 9 nucleotides align to TRBD1. CDR3 size: 16 residues. The V gene's germline CDR1 is LNHDA and CDR2 SQIVND (reference sequence). J was trimmed by 4 bases and V by 3 bases; bases with no gene match: 9. The CDR3 sequence: CASSMGTGGRSYGYTF. The DNA for the CDR3 is TGTGCCAGTAGTATGGGAACAGGGGGCAGAAGCTATGGCTACACCTTC.

The chain combines TRBV10-1 with TRBJ2-3; D is perhaps TRBD2 (6 bases). Germline V lookup: CDR1 WNHNN, CDR2 SYGVQD (reference sequence). CDR3 length: 16 amino acids. V was clipped by 9 bases and J by 6 bases, with 25 bases between them. The CDR3 region has the DNA TGCGCCAGGGGACTGACTCTCCCGATAGAGTCGGATACGCAGTATTTT. Translated: CARGLTLPIESDTQYF.

The rearrangement joins TRBV20-1 to TRBJ2-3, with D possibly TRBD2 on 6 matching bases. The germline gives CDR1 DFQATT, CDR2 SNEGSKA (reference sequence). Trimming shortened V by 3 bases and J by 6 bases, and 16 bases separated the two germline ends. The CDR3 length is 14 residues. The CDR3 reads CSASRSGVGDTQYF. The CDR3 nucleotides are TGCAGTGCTAGTAGGTCGGGAGTGGGGGATACGCAGTATTTT.

This chain joins TRBV24-1 and TRBJ2-5, with TRBD1 identical over 8 bases. V was clipped by 0 bases and J by 5 bases; unmatched bases: 10. The germline V gene has CDR1 KGHDR and CDR2 SFDVKD. CDR3 length equals 17 residues. CDR3 sequence reads: CATSDLQGTGGVETQYF. Here the CDR3 DNA reads TGTGCCACCAGTGATTTGCAAGGGACAGGCGGTGTGGAGACCCAGTACTTC.

V and J are TRBV11-3 and TRBJ1-1; 9 nucleotides match TRBD1. The germline gives CDR1 SGHNT, CDR2 YENEEA. The length of the CDR3 is 15 residues. V was clipped by 5 bases and J by 4 bases; unmatched bases: 8. The CDR3 DNA reads TGTGCCAGCAGCCCCGGACAGGGGAAAGGCACTGAAGCTTTCTTT. Translation gives CASSPGQGKGTEAFF.

The gene calls are TRBV6-6 and TRBJ1-4; 7 bases are shared with TRBD1. The V and J ends lost 7 bases and 7 bases, in that order; junction bases with no gene match: 12. The CDR3 consists of 15 residues. CDR1 MNHNY and CDR2 SVGAGI come from the germline V gene (reference sequence). The chain's CDR3 is CASNPMTGYREKLFF. CDR3 in DNA: TGTGCCAGCAATCCGATGACAGGGTATCGTGAAAAACTGTTTTTT.

Concerning this clone itself: Its ends do not fully match the called genes, so a read error is possible. The chain couples TRBV11-2 to TRBJ2-5; TRBD2 matches 10 bases. Germline assignment: CDR1 SGHAT and CDR2 FQNNGV. The CDR3 consists of 17 residues. This chain's CDR3 is CASRLGIPGLALKTQYF. The CDR3 DNA is TGTGCCAGCAGATTAGGGATCCCGGGACTAGCGTTGAAGACCCAGTACTTC.

This clone was counted a few times. The J gene is TRBJ2-7, the V gene TRBV3-1 (or the pseudogene TRBV3-2), with a possible D match to TRBD1 (6 bases). From germline, CDR1 is LGHDT and CDR2 YNNKEL (reference sequence). Trimming removed 4 bases from V and 6 bases from J, with 13 bases in between. The CDR3 is 13 residues long. The CDR3, as DNA: TGTGCCAGCAGCCTCCAACAGGGATCCGAGCAGTACTTC. It yields the protein CASSLQQGSEQYF.

In its sample, this clone was seen a few times. This chain connects TRBV5-1 to TRBJ2-7, with 11 bases matching TRBD2. The trim removed 4 bases at V and 2 bases at J, leaving 5 bases unmatched. Looked up from germline, CDR1 is SGHRS and CDR2 is YFSETQ. The CDR3 is 15 residues long. The DNA of the CDR3 is TGCGCCAGCAGCCCGACTAGCGGGGTTACCTACGAGCAGTACTTC. Its translation is CASSPTSGVTYEQYF. The whole variable domain, remainder taken from reference TRBV5-1 and TRBJ2-7, is KAGVTQTPRYLIKTRGQQVTLSCSPISGHRSVSWYQQTPGQGLQFLFEYFSETQRNKGNFPGRFSGRQFSNSRSEMNVSTLELGDSALYLCASSPTSGVTYEQYFGPGTRLTVT.

This chain uses TRBV4-2 with TRBJ2-2; D gene uncertain. There are 14 residues in the CDR3. V lost 0 bases to trimming and J lost 7 bases, with 9 bases between them. The germline V gene encodes CDR1 LGHNA and CDR2 YNFKEQ. CDR3 sequence (DNA): TGTGCCAGCAGCCAAGAAGGCGGTGACGGGGAGCTGTTTTTT. It translates to CASSQEGGDGELFF.

The rearrangement joins TRBV18 to TRBJ2-3, with D unresolved. Trimming removed 2 bases at V and 2 bases at J, with 17 bases between. CDR1 and CDR2 (germline): KGHSH, LQKENI. This CDR3 spans 17 amino acids. CDR3 sequence: CASSPVQAARSTDTQYF. The DNA of the CDR3 is TGTGCCAGCTCACCAGTCCAGGCAGCAAGATCCACAGATACGCAGTATTTT.